This TCR beta chain was identified during a study of T cell changes during pregnancy in multiple sclerosis. TCRdb's copy holds only in-frame clones and misses some; the assay was immunoSEQ multiplex PCR. The data show tens of thousands of clones, 87% seen once. V lost 3 bases to trimming and J lost 7 bases; unmatched junction nucleotides: 7. The CDR3 contains 15 residues. Germline CDR1 is KGHSY and CDR2 is FQNENV. The sample was CD8+ T cells from peripheral blood mononuclear cells, taken before pregnancy. This TCR was recovered from a female donor with multiple sclerosis, enrolled in a pregnancy study. The V call is TRBV16, the J call TRBJ2-1; 9 bases fit TRBD1. The CDR3 bases are TGTGCCAGCAGCCAGATACAGGGGGCTGGGAATGAGCAGTTCTTC. As protein: CASSQIQGAGNEQFF.